This TCR beta chain was found in a study of T cell responses to AZD1222 COVID-19 vaccine. Between the trimmed V and J ends, which lost 2 bases and 2 bases, there was a span of 11 bases. CDR3 size: 15 residues. CDR1 MNHEY and CDR2 SVGAGI come from the germline V gene. This table comes from immunoSEQ multiplex PCR, and its TCRdb copy is limited to in-frame clones, with some not included. The sample has about 95,000 clones; about 89% are singletons. The chain combines TRBV6-5 with TRBJ2-3; possibly TRBD1 for D (6 bases). The material sequenced was peripheral blood, taken on day 0 of AZD1222 vaccination. The clonotype comes from an adult in good health. CDR3 residues: CASSYETGFTDTQYF. CDR3 DNA: TGTGCCAGCAGTTACGAGACAGGATTCACAGATACGCAGTATTTT.